Listed below are T cell receptor beta chains from one sample, sequenced in a study of Graves' ophthalmopathy and Graves' hyperthyroidism. TCRdb ran MiXCR on the multiplex PCR reads and lists one entry per CDR3 protein. The data contain 200,000 to 300,000 distinct CDR3 sequences, 45% of them singletons. The sample comprised peripheral blood. The source of these receptors is an adult man with Graves' ophthalmopathy. Each CDR3 is given with its conserved first and last residue. Size tells how often a clone was seen (once, few, many) or the class of an expanded clone, and some rows leave it out.

clone_size: once; v_call: TRBV19; cdr3_aa: CASGRADRKETQYF
clone_size: NA; v_call: TRBV2; cdr3_aa: CASSFRGGWQETQYF
clone_size: few; v_call: TRBV2; cdr3_aa: CASTDKTGVGHEQYF
clone_size: once; v_call: TRBV20-1; cdr3_aa: CSARDFSGRTYEQYF
clone_size: NA; v_call: TRBV7-9; cdr3_aa: CASSFRRRTNEKLFF
clone_size: NA; v_call: TRBV6-1; cdr3_aa: CASSPGTGYNTGELFF
clone_size: NA; v_call: TRBV4-1; cdr3_aa: CASSPIAGEVNEQFF
clone_size: few; v_call: TRBV14; cdr3_aa: CASSQSQLQPQHF
clone_size: many; v_call: TRBV19; cdr3_aa: CASTTGGGTEAFF
clone_size: NA; v_call: TRBV10-2; cdr3_aa: CASSEGNEQFF
clone_size: NA; v_call: TRBV6-1; cdr3_aa: CASSWKDRGDPEAFF
clone_size: NA; v_call: TRBV6-5; cdr3_aa: CASSNTAGGAGSPLHF
clone_size: NA; v_call: TRBV15; cdr3_aa: CATSRELPSGGRYQETQYF
clone_size: NA; v_call: TRBV4-1; cdr3_aa: CASSASVNRVETQYF
clone_size: NA; v_call: TRBV9; cdr3_aa: CASSVVAPQETQYF
clone_size: NA; v_call: TRBV12-3/TRBV12-4; cdr3_aa: CASSLRLAGVAASTDTQYF
clone_size: NA; v_call: TRBV14; cdr3_aa: CASSQGFLGNSPLHF
clone_size: few; v_call: TRBV11-2; cdr3_aa: CASSFSSWGSGNTIYF
clone_size: few; v_call: TRBV24-1; cdr3_aa: CATSDSFGQESYGYTF
clone_size: NA; v_call: TRBV10-3; cdr3_aa: CAISRDRGVSSYEQYF
clone_size: NA; v_call: TRBV4-1; cdr3_aa: CASSQDPRNGYTF
clone_size: few; v_call: TRBV11-2; cdr3_aa: CASSSSRVVQETQYF